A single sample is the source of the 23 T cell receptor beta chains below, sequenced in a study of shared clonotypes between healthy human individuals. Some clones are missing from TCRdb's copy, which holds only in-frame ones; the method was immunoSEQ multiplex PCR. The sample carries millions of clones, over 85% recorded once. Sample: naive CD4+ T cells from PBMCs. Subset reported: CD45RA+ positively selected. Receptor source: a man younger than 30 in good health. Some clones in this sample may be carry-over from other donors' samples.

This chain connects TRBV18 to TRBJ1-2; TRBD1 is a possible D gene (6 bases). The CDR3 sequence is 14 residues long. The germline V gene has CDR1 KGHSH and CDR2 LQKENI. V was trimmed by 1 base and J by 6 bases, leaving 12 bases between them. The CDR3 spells CASSPRTASDGYTF. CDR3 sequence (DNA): TGTGCCAGCTCACCACGGACAGCCTCGGATGGCTACACCTTC.

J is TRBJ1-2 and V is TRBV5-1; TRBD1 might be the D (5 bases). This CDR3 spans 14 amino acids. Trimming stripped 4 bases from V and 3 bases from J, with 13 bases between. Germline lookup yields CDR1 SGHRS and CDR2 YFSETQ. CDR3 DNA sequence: TGCGCCAGCAGCACCGGGACGGGGGACTATGGCTACACCTTC. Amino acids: CASSTGTGDYGYTF.

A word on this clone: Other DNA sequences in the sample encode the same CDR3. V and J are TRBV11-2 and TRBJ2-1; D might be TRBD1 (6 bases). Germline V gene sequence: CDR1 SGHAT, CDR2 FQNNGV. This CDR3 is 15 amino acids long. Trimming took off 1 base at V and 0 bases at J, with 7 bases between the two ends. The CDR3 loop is CASSLVDSSYNEQFF. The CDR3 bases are TGTGCCAGCAGCTTAGTGGACAGCTCCTACAATGAGCAGTTCTTC.

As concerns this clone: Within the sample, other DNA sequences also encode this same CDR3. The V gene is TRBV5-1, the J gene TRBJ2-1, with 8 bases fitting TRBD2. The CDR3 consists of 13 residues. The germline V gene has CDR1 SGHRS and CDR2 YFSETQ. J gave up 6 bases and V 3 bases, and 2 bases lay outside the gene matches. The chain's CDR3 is CASSSSGGNEQFF. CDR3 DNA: TGCGCCAGCAGCTCCAGCGGGGGCAATGAGCAGTTCTTC.

CDR3: CASSSSTGVSYEQYF. In nucleotides, the CDR3 is TGTGCCAGCAGCTCATCGACAGGGGTCTCCTACGAGCAGTACTTC. The chain recombines TRBV11-2 with TRBJ2-7; 8 bases align to TRBD1. Germline V lookup: CDR1 SGHAT, CDR2 FQNNGV. V dropped 4 bases and J dropped 0; count of bases not matched to a gene: 5. The CDR3 sequence is 15 residues long.

The CDR3 loop is CASSKTSQNTEAFF. CDR3 in DNA: TGTGCCAGCAGTAAAACTTCACAGAACACTGAAGCTTTCTTT. This chain connects TRBV9 to TRBJ1-1; no definite D call. The CDR3 extends over 14 amino acids. V was pared by 5 bases and J by 1 base, with 12 bases between. Germline V gene data show CDR1 as SGDLS and CDR2 as YYNGEE.

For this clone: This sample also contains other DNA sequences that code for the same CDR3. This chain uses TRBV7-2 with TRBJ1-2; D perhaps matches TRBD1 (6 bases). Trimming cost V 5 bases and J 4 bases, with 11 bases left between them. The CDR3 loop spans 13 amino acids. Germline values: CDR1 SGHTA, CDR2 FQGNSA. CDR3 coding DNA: TGTGCCAGCAGCCCTGACAGGTTCTATGGCTACACCTTC. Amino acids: CASSPDRFYGYTF.

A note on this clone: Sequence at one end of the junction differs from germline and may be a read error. CDR3 sequence reads: CASSPQGGKEAFF. The DNA of the CDR3 is TGTGCCAGCTCTCCACAGGGGGGCAAAGAAGCTTTCTTT. The chain links TRBV18 to TRBJ1-1; 8 nucleotides match TRBD1. This CDR3 region has 13 residues. CDR1 is KGHSH and CDR2 is LQKENI in the germline V gene.

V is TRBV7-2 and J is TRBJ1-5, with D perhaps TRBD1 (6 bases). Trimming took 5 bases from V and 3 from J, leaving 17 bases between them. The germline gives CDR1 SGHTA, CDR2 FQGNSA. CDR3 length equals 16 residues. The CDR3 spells CASSPGGGAYNQPQHF. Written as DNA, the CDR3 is TGTGCCAGCAGCCCCGGTGGGGGGGCCTACAATCAGCCCCAGCATTTT.

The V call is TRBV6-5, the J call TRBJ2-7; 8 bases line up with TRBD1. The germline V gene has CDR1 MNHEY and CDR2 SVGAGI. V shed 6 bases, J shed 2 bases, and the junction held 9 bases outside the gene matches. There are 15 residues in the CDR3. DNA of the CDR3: TGTGCCAGCAGGACACGACAGGGGATCACCTACGAGCAGTACTTC. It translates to CASRTRQGITYEQYF.

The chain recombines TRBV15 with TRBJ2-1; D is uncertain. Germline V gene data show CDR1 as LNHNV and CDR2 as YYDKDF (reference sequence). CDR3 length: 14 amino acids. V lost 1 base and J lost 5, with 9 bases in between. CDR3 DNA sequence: TGTGCCACCAGCAGAGGCGGCAACAACAATGAGCAGTTCTTC. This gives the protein CATSRGGNNNEQFF.

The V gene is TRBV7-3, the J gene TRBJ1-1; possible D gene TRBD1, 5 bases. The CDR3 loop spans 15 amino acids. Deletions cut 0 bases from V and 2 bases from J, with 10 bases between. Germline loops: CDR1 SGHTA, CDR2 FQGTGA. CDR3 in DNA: TGTGCCAGCAGCTTAACTGGGACCTTAAACACTGAAGCTTTCTTT. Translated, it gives CASSLTGTLNTEAFF.

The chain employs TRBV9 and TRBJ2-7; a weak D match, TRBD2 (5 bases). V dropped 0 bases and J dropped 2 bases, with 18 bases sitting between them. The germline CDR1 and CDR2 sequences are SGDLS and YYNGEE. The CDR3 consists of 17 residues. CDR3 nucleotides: TGTGCCAGCAGCGTAGCTGGCACCCCGGAGGTCCCCTACGAGCAGTACTTC. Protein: CASSVAGTPEVPYEQYF.

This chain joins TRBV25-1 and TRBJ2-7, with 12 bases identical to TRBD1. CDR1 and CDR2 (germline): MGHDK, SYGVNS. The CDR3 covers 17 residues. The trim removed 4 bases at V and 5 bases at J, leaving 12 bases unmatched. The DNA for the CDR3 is TGTGCCAGCAGTGCTCTGGGGACAGGGGGCAGCGTCGACGAGCAGTACTTC. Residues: CASSALGTGGSVDEQYF.

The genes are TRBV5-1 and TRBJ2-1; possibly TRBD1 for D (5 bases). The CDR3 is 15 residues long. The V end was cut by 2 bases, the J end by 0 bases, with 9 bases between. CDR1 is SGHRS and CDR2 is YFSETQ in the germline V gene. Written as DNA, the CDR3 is TGCGCCAGCAGCTTTTCAAGGGGCTCCTACAATGAGCAGTTCTTC. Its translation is CASSFSRGSYNEQFF.

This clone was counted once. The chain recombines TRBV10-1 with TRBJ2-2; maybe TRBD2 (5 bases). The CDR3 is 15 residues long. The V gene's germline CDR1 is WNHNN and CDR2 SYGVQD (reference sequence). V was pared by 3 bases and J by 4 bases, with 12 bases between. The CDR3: CASSDRGSGTGELFF. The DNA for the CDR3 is TGCGCCAGCAGTGATCGTGGCAGCGGCACCGGGGAGCTGTTTTTT.

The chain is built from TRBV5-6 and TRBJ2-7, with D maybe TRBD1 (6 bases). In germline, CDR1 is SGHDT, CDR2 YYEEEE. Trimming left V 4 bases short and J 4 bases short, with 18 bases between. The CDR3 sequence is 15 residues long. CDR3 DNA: TGTGCCAGCAGCCGGGGCAGGGGCGGCCCGTACGAGCAGTACTTC. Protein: CASSRGRGGPYEQYF.

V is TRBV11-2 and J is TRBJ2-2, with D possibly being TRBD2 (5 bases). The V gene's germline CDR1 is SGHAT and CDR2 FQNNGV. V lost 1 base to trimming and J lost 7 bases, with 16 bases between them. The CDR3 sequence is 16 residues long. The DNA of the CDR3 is TGTGCCAGCAGCTTAGTGACGACTACCTGGGGCGGGGAGCTGTTTTTT. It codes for CASSLVTTTWGGELFF.

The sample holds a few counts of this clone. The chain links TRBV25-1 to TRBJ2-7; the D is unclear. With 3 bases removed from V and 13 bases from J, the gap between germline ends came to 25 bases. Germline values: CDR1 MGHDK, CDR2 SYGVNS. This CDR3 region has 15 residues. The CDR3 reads CASSDYNPPRWAQYF. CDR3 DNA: TGTGCCAGCAGTGACTACAACCCCCCCCGCTGGGCCCAATACTTC.

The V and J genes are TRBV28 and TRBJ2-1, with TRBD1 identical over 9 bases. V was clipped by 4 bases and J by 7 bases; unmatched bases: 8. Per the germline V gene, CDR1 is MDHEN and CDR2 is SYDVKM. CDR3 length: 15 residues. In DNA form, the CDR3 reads TGTGCCAGCAGTTCCCCGGGACAGGGTCCGAATGAGCAGTTCTTC. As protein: CASSSPGQGPNEQFF.

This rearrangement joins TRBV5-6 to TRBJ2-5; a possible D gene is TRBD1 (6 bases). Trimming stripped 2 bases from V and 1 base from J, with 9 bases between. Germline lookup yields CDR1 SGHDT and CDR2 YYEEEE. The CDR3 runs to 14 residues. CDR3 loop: CASSFRQAQETQYF. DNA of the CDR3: TGTGCCAGCAGCTTTCGACAGGCCCAAGAGACCCAGTACTTC.

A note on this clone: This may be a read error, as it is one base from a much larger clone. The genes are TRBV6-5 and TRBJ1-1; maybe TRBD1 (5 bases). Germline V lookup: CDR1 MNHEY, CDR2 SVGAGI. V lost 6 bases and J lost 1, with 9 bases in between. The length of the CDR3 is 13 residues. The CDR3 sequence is CASSPGRNTEAFF. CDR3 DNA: TGTGCCAGCAGCCCGGGACGGAACACTGAAGCTTTCTTT.

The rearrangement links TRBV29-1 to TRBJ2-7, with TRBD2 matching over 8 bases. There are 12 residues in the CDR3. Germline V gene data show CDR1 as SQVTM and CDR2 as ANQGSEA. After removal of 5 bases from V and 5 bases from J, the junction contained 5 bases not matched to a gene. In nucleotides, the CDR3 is TGCAGCGTTCTTAGCGGGACGGACGAGCAGTACTTC. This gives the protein CSVLSGTDEQYF.